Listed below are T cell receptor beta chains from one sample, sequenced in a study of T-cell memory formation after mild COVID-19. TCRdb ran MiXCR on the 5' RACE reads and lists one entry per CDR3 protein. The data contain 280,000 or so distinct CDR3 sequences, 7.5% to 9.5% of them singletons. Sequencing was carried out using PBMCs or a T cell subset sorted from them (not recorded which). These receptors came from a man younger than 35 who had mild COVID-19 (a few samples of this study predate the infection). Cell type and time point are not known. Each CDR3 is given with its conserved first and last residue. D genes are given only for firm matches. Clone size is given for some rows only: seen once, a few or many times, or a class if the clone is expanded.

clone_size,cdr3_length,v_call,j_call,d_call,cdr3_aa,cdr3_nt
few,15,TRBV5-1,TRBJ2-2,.,CASSLAGSGTGELFF,TGCGCCAGCAGCTTGGCCGGGTCCGGCACCGGGGAGCTGTTTTTT
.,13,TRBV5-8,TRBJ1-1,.,CASTRAWGGEAFF,TGTGCCAGCACCCGGGCCTGGGGAGGTGAAGCTTTCTTT
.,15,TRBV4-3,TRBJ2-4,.,CASSQDGLAKNIQYF,TGCGCCAGCAGCCAAGATGGTCTAGCCAAAAACATTCAGTACTTC
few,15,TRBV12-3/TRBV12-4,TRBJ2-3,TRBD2,CASSLERGGRDTQYF,TGTGCCAGCAGTTTAGAGCGGGGGGGCCGGGATACGCAGTATTTT
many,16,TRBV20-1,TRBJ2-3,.,CSARGRRGPESDTQYF,TGCAGTGCTAGAGGAAGGCGGGGGCCGGAATCAGATACGCAGTATTTT
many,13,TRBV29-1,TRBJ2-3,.,CSVEGRATDTQYF,TGCAGCGTTGAGGGCAGGGCCACAGATACGCAGTATTTT
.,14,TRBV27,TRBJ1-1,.,CASSWGGGDTEAFF,TGTGCCAGCAGTTGGGGGGGAGGGGACACTGAAGCTTTCTTT
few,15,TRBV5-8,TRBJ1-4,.,CASSSQGIWGEKLFF,TGTGCCAGCAGCTCTCAGGGGATATGGGGTGAAAAACTGTTTTTT
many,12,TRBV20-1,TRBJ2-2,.,CSASTGIGELFF,TGCAGTGCTTCTACAGGGATCGGGGAGCTGTTTTTT
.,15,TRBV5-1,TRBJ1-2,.,CASSLAGGLPYGYTF,TGCGCCAGCAGCTTGGCCGGGGGGCTGCCGTATGGCTACACCTTC
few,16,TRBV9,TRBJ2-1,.,CASSVERSGSLNEQFF,TGTGCCAGCAGCGTAGAACGAAGCGGGTCCCTCAATGAGCAGTTCTTC
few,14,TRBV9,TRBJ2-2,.,CASSARERTGELFF,TGTGCCAGCAGCGCCAGGGAACGGACCGGGGAGCTGTTTTTT
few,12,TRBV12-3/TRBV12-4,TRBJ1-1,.,CASSFSHLGAFF,TGTGCCAGCAGTTTTTCCCATCTGGGAGCTTTCTTT
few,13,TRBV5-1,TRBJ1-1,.,CASRVGVNTEAFF,TGCGCCAGCCGCGTGGGGGTGAACACTGAAGCTTTCTTT
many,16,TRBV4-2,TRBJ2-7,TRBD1,CASSQRTGAVTYEQYF,TGTGCCAGCAGCCAAAGGACAGGGGCTGTCACCTACGAGCAGTACTTC
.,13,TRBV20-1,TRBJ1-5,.,CSAREPFGAPQHF,TGCAGTGCTAGAGAGCCGTTTGGAGCGCCCCAGCATTTT
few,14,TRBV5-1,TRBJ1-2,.,CASSLESGNYGYTF,TGCGCCAGCAGCTTGGAGTCAGGAAACTATGGCTACACCTTC
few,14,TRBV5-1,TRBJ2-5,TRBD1,CASSYGTGRETQYF,TGCGCCAGCAGCTACGGGACAGGGAGGGAGACCCAGTACTTC
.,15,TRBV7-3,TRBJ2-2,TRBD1,CASSLERDSTGELFF,TGTGCCAGCAGCTTAGAAAGGGACAGCACCGGGGAGCTGTTTTTT
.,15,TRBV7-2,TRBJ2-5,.,CASSSPGRGLETQYF,TGTGCCAGCAGCTCTCCCGGCCGGGGGCTGGAGACCCAGTACTTC
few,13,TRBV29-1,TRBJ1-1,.,CSVFMGTNTEAFF,TGCAGCGTTTTTATGGGGACAAACACTGAAGCTTTCTTT
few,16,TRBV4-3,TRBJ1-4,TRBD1,CASSQVRDSRNEKLFF,TGCGCCAGCAGCCAAGTTCGGGACAGCCGTAATGAAAAACTGTTTTTT
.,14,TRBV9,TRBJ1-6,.,CASSVQGANSPLHF,TGTGCCAGCAGCGTACAAGGAGCCAATTCACCCCTCCACTTT
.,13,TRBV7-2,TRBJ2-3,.,CASTSWGTDTQYF,TGTGCCAGCACTTCCTGGGGCACAGATACGCAGTATTTT
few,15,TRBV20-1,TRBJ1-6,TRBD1,CSARRQGFYNSPLHF,TGCAGTGCTAGACGACAGGGTTTCTATAATTCACCCCTCCACTTT
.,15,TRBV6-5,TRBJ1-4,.,CASSPGVATNEKLFF,TGTGCCAGCAGTCCTGGCGTTGCAACTAATGAAAAACTGTTTTTT
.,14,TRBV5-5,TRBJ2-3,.,CASHRGGTGDTQYF,TGTGCCAGCCACCGTGGGGGGACCGGGGATACGCAGTATTTT
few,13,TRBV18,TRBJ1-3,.,CASSPIGLNTIYF,TGTGCCAGCTCACCTATTGGTTTGAACACCATATATTTT
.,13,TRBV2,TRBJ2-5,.,CACRRGRQETQYF,TGTGCCTGTCGGAGGGGGCGGCAAGAGACCCAGTACTTC
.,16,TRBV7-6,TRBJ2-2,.,CASSSSRTANTGELFF,TGTGCCAGCAGCTCCTCGCGGACTGCTAACACCGGGGAGCTGTTTTTT
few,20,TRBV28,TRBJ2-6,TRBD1,CASLTTGWTGGGSGANVLTF,TGTGCCAGTCTCACTACCGGCTGGACAGGGGGAGGCTCTGGGGCCAACGTCCTGACTTTC